A selection of T cell receptor beta chains follows, all from one sample in a study of cytomegalovirus exposure and HLA in healthy donors. The table came from immunoSEQ multiplex PCR; TCRdb's copy has only in-frame clones and leaves some out. The sample lists about 200,000 clones; 60% to 80% were seen once. The sample comprised PBMCs. These receptors were taken from a male donor in good health and CMV-seronegative. Both conserved end residues are part of each CDR3. D genes are given only for firm matches. Not every row has a clone size; where given, it reads once, few, many or a size class.

j_call clone_size d_call v_call cdr3_aa cdr3_nt
TRBJ2-7 - - TRBV18 CASSPNNYEQYF TGTGCCAGCTCACCGAACAACTACGAGCAGTACTTC
TRBJ2-5 - TRBD1 TRBV5-1 CASTQLGQTTETQYF TGCGCCAGCACCCAATTGGGACAGACCACAGAGACCCAGTACTTC
TRBJ2-2 - TRBD1 TRBV11-3 CASSSRQGANTGELFF TGTGCCAGCAGTAGTAGGCAGGGGGCGAACACCGGGGAGCTGTTTTTT
TRBJ1-5 - - TRBV6-1 CASSGGGINQPQHF TGTGCCAGCAGTGGGGGGGGGATCAATCAGCCCCAGCATTTT
TRBJ2-7 - TRBD1 TRBV12-5 CASGLTGARAYEQYF TGTGCTAGTGGTTTGACAGGGGCCAGGGCCTACGAGCAGTACTTC
TRBJ1-1 - - TRBV2 CASRAGTEAFF TGTGCCAGCAGAGCCGGGACTGAAGCTTTCTTT
TRBJ2-7 - - TRBV2 CASSNSYEQYF TGTGCCAGCTCTAACTCCTACGAGCAGTACTTC
TRBJ1-1 - - TRBV29-1 CSVEGTKTEAFF TGCAGCGTTGAAGGGACTAAAACTGAAGCTTTCTTT
TRBJ2-2 - TRBD1 TRBV11-2 CASSFGTGSRNTGELFF TGTGCCAGCAGCTTTGGGACAGGGAGTAGGAACACCGGGGAGCTGTTTTTT
TRBJ2-3 - - TRBV10-1 CASSDLRSAGAQYF TGCGCCAGCAGTGATTTACGGTCGGCAGGCGCGCAGTATTTT
TRBJ2-1 once TRBD2 TRBV27 CASSLYVTGLAGEGRNEQFF TGTGCCAGCAGTTTATACGTAACGGGGTTAGCGGGAGAAGGGAGGAATGAGCAGTTCTTC
TRBJ1-2 - - TRBV14 CASSQGGQVYGYTF TGTGCCAGCAGCCAAGGGGGGCAGGTTTATGGCTACACCTTC
TRBJ2-1 - - TRBV19 CASSILDREVFF TGTGCCAGTAGTATTTTGGACAGAGAGGTATTCTTC
TRBJ2-7 - TRBD2 TRBV7-8 CASRGTSGSHEQYF TGTGCCAGCCGGGGGACTAGCGGGAGCCACGAGCAGTACTTC
TRBJ1-3 once - TRBV5-6 CAKTGSGNTIYF TGTGCCAAAACAGGCTCTGGAAACACCATATATTTT
TRBJ2-1 - - TRBV27 CASRTGTSAPNEQFF TGTGCCAGCAGGACCGGGACATCGGCTCCCAATGAGCAGTTCTTC
TRBJ2-1 - TRBD2 TRBV19 CASSIDLETSGNEQFF TGTGCCAGTAGTATAGATTTGGAGACTAGCGGTAATGAGCAGTTCTTC
TRBJ1-4 - - TRBV30 CAWSRGSTNEKLFF TGTGCCTGGAGTAGGGGTTCAACTAATGAAAAACTGTTTTTT